Presented here are 26 T cell receptor beta chains from one specimen sequenced in a study of cytomegalovirus exposure and HLA in healthy donors (dated by TCRdb to about 2017). The method behind the library was the immunoSEQ multiplex PCR assay. A mixture of 60 forward primers for TCR Vbeta segments and 13 reverse primers for TCR Jbeta segments was used in the multiplex PCR. Not all clones reach the TCRdb copy of this immuneACCESS table, which keeps in-frame sequences only. Checked studies attribute under half of the gap to unresolved V genes and leave the rest unexplained. For this sample there are over 65,000 clones; roughly 80% appear just once. Of the sample, around 2.9% falls within the top ten clones. The sequenced sample was PBMCs. Source of these receptors: a woman in her 30s in good health and CMV-seronegative.

This clone was seen only a few times. The chain couples TRBV29-1 to TRBJ2-7; weak D call: TRBD1 (6 bases). The V gene's germline CDR1 is SQVTM and CDR2 ANQGSEA. This CDR3 spans 13 amino acids. The V end lost 4 bases, the J end lost 0 bases, and 10 bases lay between the germline ends. In DNA, the CDR3 is TGCAGCGTTGCGGGGACACACTCCTACGAGCAGTACTTC. This translates into CSVAGTHSYEQYF.

This chain joins TRBV2 and TRBJ1-2; 8 bases agree with TRBD1. The CDR3 has 15 amino acids. Germline V gene sequence: CDR1 SNHLY, CDR2 FYNNEI. Trimming at V came to 2 bases and at J to 4 bases, leaving 6 bases not matched to a gene. CDR3 amino acids: CASSEWAGGVYGYTF. CDR3 sequence (DNA): TGTGCCAGCAGTGAATGGGCAGGGGGCGTCTATGGCTACACCTTC.

V usage is TRBV5-6 and J usage is TRBJ1-4; perhaps TRBD1 as D (5 bases). Germline assignment: CDR1 SGHDT and CDR2 YYEEEE. The CDR3 runs to 13 residues. With 6 bases removed from V and 5 bases from J, the gap between germline ends came to 11 bases. DNA of the CDR3: TGTGCCAGCACCCCCGGGGGAAATGAAAAACTGTTTTTT. Amino acids: CASTPGGNEKLFF.

The chain is built from TRBV6-5 and TRBJ1-1, with TRBD1 identical over 7 bases. With 6 bases clipped from V and 10 bases from J, the junction kept 8 bases outside the gene matches. CDR3 size: 12 residues. Germline V lookup: CDR1 MNHEY, CDR2 SVGAGI. The CDR3 sequence is CASSPGQHRAFF. CDR3 nucleotides: TGTGCCAGCAGCCCGGGACAGCACAGAGCTTTCTTT.

This clone was seen just once. The V call is TRBV5-8, the J call TRBJ2-2; D gene unclear. The CDR3 contains 14 residues. CDR1 is SGHTS and CDR2 is YDEGEE in the germline V gene. V lost 4 bases to trimming and J lost 6 bases, with 13 bases between them. CDR3 in amino acids: CASSRGLNSGELFF. CDR3 nucleotide sequence: TGTGCCAGCAGCCGAGGTCTAAACTCCGGGGAGCTGTTTTTT.

This chain connects TRBV30 to TRBJ1-6, with a weak D call TRBD1 (5 bases). Per the germline V gene, CDR1 is GTSNPN and CDR2 is SVGIG (reference sequence). The CDR3 is 13 residues long. Trimming took 0 bases from V and 12 from J, leaving 12 bases between them. CDR3 residues: CAWSVYLQGPLHF. The CDR3 DNA reads as TGTGCCTGGAGTGTATACCTCCAGGGACCCCTCCACTTT.

The chain is built from TRBV12-5 and TRBJ1-1, with TRBD1 identical over 9 bases. The CDR3 is made up of 14 amino acids. The trim removed 5 bases at V and 7 bases at J, leaving 8 bases unmatched. CDR1 and CDR2 from the germline V gene are LGHNT and FRNRAP. CDR3 DNA sequence: TGTGCTAGTGGTACCGGGACAGGGAAACTTGAAGCTTTCTTT. Its translation: CASGTGTGKLEAFF.

The chain is built from TRBV7-2 and TRBJ2-2, with a weak D call TRBD2 (6 bases). V was pared by 3 bases and J by 4 bases, with 15 bases between. From germline, CDR1 is SGHTA and CDR2 FQGNSA. This CDR3 comprises 16 residues. The CDR3 loop is CASSFERGRGTGELFF. The CDR3 bases are TGTGCCAGCAGCTTTGAACGGGGGAGAGGCACCGGGGAGCTGTTTTTT.

The chain couples TRBV6-5 to TRBJ1-2; 7 nucleotides line up with TRBD1. This CDR3 spans 13 amino acids. Per the germline V gene, CDR1 is MNHEY and CDR2 is SVGAGI. The V segment lost 9 bases and the J segment 3 bases; nucleotides outside the gene matches: 7. The CDR3 is CASRTGVYYGYTF. In nucleotides, the CDR3 is TGTGCCAGTCGGACAGGAGTCTACTATGGCTACACCTTC.

The chain combines TRBV6-5 with TRBJ1-1; D perhaps matches TRBD1 (5 bases). The CDR3 contains 13 residues. Germline CDR1 is MNHEY and CDR2 is SVGAGI. V shed 7 bases and J shed 10 bases, with 19 bases lying between them. The CDR3 loop reads CASMPLGTGRAFF. CDR3 DNA sequence: TGTGCCAGCATGCCTTTGGGGACTGGACGAGCTTTCTTT.

This chain connects TRBV11-3 to TRBJ2-7, with 11 bases fitting TRBD1. From germline, CDR1 is SGHNT and CDR2 YENEEA. The CDR3 is 15 amino acids. The V gene end was trimmed by 5 bases and the J gene end by 4 bases; junction bases not matched to a gene: 7. DNA of the CDR3: TGTGCCAGCAGCCAGTCCGGGACAGGGGGTTACGAGCAGTACTTC. It codes for CASSQSGTGGYEQYF.

V and J are TRBV28 and TRBJ2-7; a weak D match, TRBD1 (6 bases). The ends were cut back, 7 bases at V and 3 bases at J, with 22 bases in the middle. The CDR3 runs 16 residues. Germline-derived CDR1 and CDR2 are MDHEN and SYDVKM. CDR3 sequence: CASKHQAQGPLYEQYF. CDR3 bases: TGTGCCAGCAAGCACCAGGCACAGGGTCCCCTCTACGAGCAGTACTTC. The full variable domain, rest sourced from reference TRBV28 and TRBJ2-7, is DVKVTQSSRYLVKRTGEKVFLECVQDMDHENMFWYRQDPGLGLRLIYFSYDVKMKEKGDIPEGYSVSREKKERFSLILESASTNQTSMYLCASKHQAQGPLYEQYFGPGTRLTVT.

The chain joins TRBV4-3 to TRBJ1-6; D not certain. V lost 0 bases, J lost 7 bases, and 13 bases lay in between. There are 16 residues in the CDR3. CDR1 LGHNA and CDR2 YSLEER come from the germline V gene. This CDR3 reads CASSQDRRGFNSPLHF. The CDR3 DNA reads as TGCGCCAGCAGCCAAGATAGGCGCGGGTTCAATTCACCCCTCCACTTT.

The DNA for the CDR3 is TGTGCCAGTCGACAGGGTATGAGTCAGCCCCAGCATTTT. Its protein is CASRQGMSQPQHF. The rearrangement joins TRBV19 to TRBJ1-5, with 7 bases fitting TRBD1. This CDR3 has 13 amino acids. CDR1 is LNHDA and CDR2 is SQIVND in the germline V gene (reference sequence). Trimming took 8 bases from V and 6 from J; bases not matched to a gene: 7. Full variable domain (missing parts from reference TRBV19 and TRBJ1-5): DGGITQSPKYLFRKEGQNVTLSCEQNLNHDAMYWYRQDPGQGLRLIYYSQIVNDFQKGDIAEGYSVSREKKESFPLTVTSAQKNPTAFYLCASRQGMSQPQHFGDGTRLSIL.

V gene TRBV6-1 combines with J gene TRBJ2-5; 9 bases line up with TRBD1. CDR3 length: 15 amino acids. V was pared by 5 bases and J by 4 bases, with 8 bases of the junction left unmatched. In germline, CDR1 is MNHNS, CDR2 SASEGT. The CDR3 here is CASSPPTGGPETQYF. Here the CDR3 DNA reads TGTGCCAGCAGTCCCCCCACAGGGGGCCCAGAGACCCAGTACTTC.

This rearrangement joins TRBV5-4 to TRBJ2-7; a weak D match, TRBD1 (8 bases). The CDR3 loop spans 16 amino acids. V dropped 4 bases and J dropped 4 bases, with 21 bases sitting between them. The V gene's germline CDR1 is SGHNT and CDR2 YYREEE (reference sequence). In DNA, the CDR3 is TGTGCCAGCAGCCCCACAGGGGGGGGGATGGGATACGAGCAGTACTTC. It translates to CASSPTGGGMGYEQYF. Supplemented by reference TRBV5-4 and TRBJ2-7, the full variable domain reads ETGVTQSPTHLIKTRGQQVTLRCSSQSGHNTVSWYQQALGQGPQFIFQYYREEENGRGNFPPRFSGLQFPNYSSELNVNALELDDSALYLCASSPTGGGMGYEQYFGPGTRLTVT.

This clone was picked up a small number of times. This chain connects TRBV30 to TRBJ1-2, with a tentative D call TRBD1 (5 bases). CDR1 is GTSNPN, CDR2 SVGIG, per germline (reference sequence). V lost 0 bases to trimming and J lost 3 bases, with 11 bases between them. This CDR3 has 14 residues. CDR3 coding DNA: TGTGCCTGGAGTGTCGGTATAGGGGACTATGGCTACACCTTC. It is translated as CAWSVGIGDYGYTF.

The chain employs TRBV2 and TRBJ2-7, with 11 bases identical to TRBD1. This CDR3 contains 14 residues. CDR1 is SNHLY, CDR2 FYNNEI, per germline. V trimming: 8 bases; J trimming: 1 base; junction bases outside the gene matches: 4. The CDR3 is CASRTGGASYEQYF. The CDR3 DNA sequence: TGTGCCAGCCGGACAGGGGGCGCATCCTACGAGCAGTACTTC. The variable domain in full, with the rest retrieved from reference TRBV2 and TRBJ2-7, is EPEVTQTPSHQVTQMGQEVILRCVPISNHLYFYWYRQILGQKVEFLVSFYNNEISEKSEIFDDQFSVERPDGSNFTLKIRSTKLEDSAMYFCASRTGGASYEQYFGPGTRLTVT.

This clone appeared once. The V gene is TRBV25-1, the J gene TRBJ1-2; D remains unclear. Germline CDR1 reads MGHDK; CDR2 reads SYGVNS. This CDR3 region has 13 residues. Between the trimmed V and J ends, which lost 2 bases and 4 bases, there was a span of 8 bases. The CDR3 bases are TGTGCCAGCAGTGAACAGGCAGGCTATGGCTACACCTTC. It is translated as CASSEQAGYGYTF.

J is TRBJ1-1 and V is TRBV9; D not resolved. The CDR3 runs 15 residues. V lost 4 bases, J lost 3 bases, and 16 bases lay in between. From germline, CDR1 is SGDLS and CDR2 YYNGEE. CDR3 protein: CASSRSGGPYTEAFF. DNA for the CDR3: TGTGCCAGCAGCCGGTCGGGAGGCCCGTACACTGAAGCTTTCTTT.

The chain combines TRBV4-2 with TRBJ1-2; D is unclear. Trimming stripped 4 bases from V and 7 bases from J, with 19 bases between. CDR1 and CDR2 from the germline V gene are LGHNA and YNFKEQ. The CDR3 is 15 amino acids. CDR3 residues: CASSLPGTLGGGYTF. The CDR3 nucleotides are TGTGCCAGCAGCCTGCCTGGCACTCTCGGAGGTGGCTACACCTTC.

The chain couples TRBV6-5 to TRBJ2-1; 8 bases are a match to TRBD1. The trim removed 1 base at V and 7 bases at J, leaving 6 bases unmatched. The CDR3 consists of 15 residues. From germline, CDR1 is MNHEY and CDR2 SVGAGI. CDR3 coding DNA: TGTGCCAGCAGTTACTTAAACCAGGGGGCTAATGAGCAGTTCTTC. It is translated as CASSYLNQGANEQFF.

The chain couples TRBV6-5 to TRBJ2-7, with 8 bases aligning to TRBD1. The CDR3 is 13 amino acids. V shed 8 bases, J shed 4 bases, and the junction held 7 bases outside the gene matches. The germline gives CDR1 MNHEY, CDR2 SVGAGI. CDR3 loop: CASGGTGFYEQYF. In DNA, the CDR3 is TGTGCCAGCGGGGGGACAGGTTTTTACGAGCAGTACTTC.

The chain has TRBV7-2 and TRBJ2-7, with a weak D call TRBD2 (6 bases). Germline lookup yields CDR1 SGHTA and CDR2 FQGNSA. This CDR3 comprises 15 residues. V was pared by 4 bases and J by 2 bases, with 15 bases between. The CDR3 region is CASSYRGLSAYEQYF. The CDR3 bases are TGTGCCAGCAGCTACCGGGGACTCTCTGCCTACGAGCAGTACTTC.

This chain connects TRBV5-4 to TRBJ2-3, with D hard to call. CDR1 and CDR2 from the germline V gene are SGHNT and YYREEE (reference sequence). The V and J ends lost 0 bases and 2 bases respectively, with 4 bases between them. The CDR3 length is 13 residues. As DNA, the CDR3 is TGTGCCAGCAGCTTGGTATTCACAGATACGCAGTATTTT. It encodes CASSLVFTDTQYF.

J is TRBJ2-3 and V is TRBV28; D gene uncertain. The V gene's germline CDR1 is MDHEN and CDR2 SYDVKM. The V end was cut by 6 bases, the J end by 9 bases, with 13 bases between. This CDR3 is 12 amino acids long. CDR3 in amino acids: CASSFPMRTQYF. For the CDR3, the DNA is TGTGCCAGCAGCTTTCCTATGCGCACGCAGTATTTT.